Below are 9 T cell receptor beta chains sequenced from a single sample in a study of blood T cell repertoires in COVID-19. Method: immunoSEQ multiplex PCR; TCRdb's copy keeps in-frame clones and lacks some. This table holds roughly 250,000 clones, more than 85% found once. The sample consisted of peripheral blood. The receptor set was obtained from a person under 35 with COVID-19, enrolled during active disease.

This clone came up once. The chain uses TRBV6-5 and TRBJ2-7; a possible D gene is TRBD1 (5 bases). Per the germline V gene, CDR1 is MNHEY and CDR2 is SVGAGI. The CDR3 is 13 residues long. V lost 5 bases and J lost 4, with 12 bases in between. CDR3 coding DNA: TGTGCCAGCAGTCCCGGAAAGGGGTACGAGCAGTACTTC. This codes for CASSPGKGYEQYF.

This chain uses TRBV5-6 with TRBJ2-3, with 9 bases matching TRBD2. Germline V gives CDR1 SGHDT, CDR2 YYEEEE. The CDR3 spans 15 residues. Trimming at V came to 0 bases and at J to 2 bases, leaving 1 base not matched to a gene. The CDR3 DNA reads TGTGCCAGCAGCTTGGGACTAGCGGACACAGATACGCAGTATTTT. The encoded protein is CASSLGLADTDTQYF.

J is TRBJ1-1 and V is TRBV5-6; tentative D call: TRBD1 (5 bases). The CDR3 loop spans 14 amino acids. The germline V and J ends were trimmed by 5 bases and 0 bases, with 11 bases remaining between them. Germline CDR1 is SGHDT and CDR2 is YYEEEE. CDR3 region: CASSMGRVNTEAFF. In DNA form, the CDR3 reads TGTGCCAGCAGTATGGGGCGCGTGAACACTGAAGCTTTCTTT.

The V and J genes are TRBV5-6 and TRBJ1-1; D not certain. CDR1 and CDR2 (germline): SGHDT, YYEEEE. The V end was cut by 5 bases, the J end by 5 bases, with 13 bases between. This CDR3 region has 13 residues. CDR3 nucleotides: TGTGCCAGCAGTGCGGGTTTGGGGACTGAAGCTTTCTTT. As protein: CASSAGLGTEAFF.

This chain joins TRBV6-5 and TRBJ1-5; D gene ambiguous. There are 16 residues in the CDR3. Looked up from germline, CDR1 is MNHEY and CDR2 is SVGAGI. V lost 0 bases to trimming and J lost 4 bases, with 13 bases between them. CDR3 loop: CASSYSGVRDNQPQHF. CDR3 in DNA: TGTGCCAGCAGTTACTCCGGAGTCCGCGATAATCAGCCCCAGCATTTT.

This CDR3 reads CASWQGSDTQYF. CDR3 coding DNA: TGTGCCAGCTGGCAGGGATCAGATACGCAGTATTTT. The J gene is TRBJ2-3, the V gene TRBV6-5; TRBD1 is a possible D gene (5 bases). From germline, CDR1 is MNHEY and CDR2 SVGAGI. The CDR3 is made up of 12 amino acids. Trimming left V 8 bases short and J 4 bases short, with 10 bases between.

The rearrangement links TRBV4-1 to TRBJ2-5, with 8 bases identical to TRBD2. The J segment lost 1 base and the V segment lost 6 bases, leaving 4 bases of the junction unmatched. Germline V CDR1 and CDR2: MGHRA, YSYEKL. CDR3 length: 14 amino acids. The CDR3 DNA sequence: TGCGCCAGCAGTCGGGAGGGCGCCCAAGAGACCCAGTACTTC. This gives the protein CASSREGAQETQYF.

J is TRBJ2-3 and V is TRBV4-3, with 11 bases that match TRBD2. CDR1 LGHNA and CDR2 YSLEER come from the germline V gene. The CDR3 sequence is 17 residues long. Germline trimming cut 1 base from V and 2 bases from J; bases unmatched to any gene: 5. CDR3 loop: CASSQGSSGRHTDTQYF. In nucleotides, the CDR3 is TGCGCCAGCAGCCAAGGTTCTAGCGGGAGGCACACAGATACGCAGTATTTT.

The chain couples TRBV28 to TRBJ1-2; 7 bases map to TRBD1. CDR1 is MDHEN and CDR2 is SYDVKM in the germline V gene. The CDR3 contains 15 residues. The V segment lost 1 base and the J segment 4 bases; nucleotides outside the gene matches: 6. The CDR3: CASSLSRQGSYGYTF. CDR3 DNA: TGTGCCAGCAGTTTATCCCGACAGGGTAGCTATGGCTACACCTTC.